This T cell receptor beta chain originates from a study of T cell responses to AZD1222 COVID-19 vaccine. The table came from immunoSEQ multiplex PCR; TCRdb's copy has only in-frame clones and leaves some out. This table has 150,000 to 200,000 clones, around 90% appearing once. This CDR3 contains 14 residues. The germline V and J ends were trimmed by 3 bases and 8 bases, with 11 bases remaining between them. Germline-derived CDR1 and CDR2 are LGHDT and YNNKEL (reference sequence). The V and J genes are TRBV3-1 (or the pseudogene TRBV3-2) and TRBJ1-6; D unresolved. The sequencing here drew on peripheral blood, taken 28 days after the second AZD1222 dose. This TCR came from an adult who received the AZD1222 COVID-19 vaccine. The CDR3, as DNA: TGTGCCAGCAGCCAGCCTGGAAGGGATTCACCCCTCCACTTT. This translates into CASSQPGRDSPLHF.